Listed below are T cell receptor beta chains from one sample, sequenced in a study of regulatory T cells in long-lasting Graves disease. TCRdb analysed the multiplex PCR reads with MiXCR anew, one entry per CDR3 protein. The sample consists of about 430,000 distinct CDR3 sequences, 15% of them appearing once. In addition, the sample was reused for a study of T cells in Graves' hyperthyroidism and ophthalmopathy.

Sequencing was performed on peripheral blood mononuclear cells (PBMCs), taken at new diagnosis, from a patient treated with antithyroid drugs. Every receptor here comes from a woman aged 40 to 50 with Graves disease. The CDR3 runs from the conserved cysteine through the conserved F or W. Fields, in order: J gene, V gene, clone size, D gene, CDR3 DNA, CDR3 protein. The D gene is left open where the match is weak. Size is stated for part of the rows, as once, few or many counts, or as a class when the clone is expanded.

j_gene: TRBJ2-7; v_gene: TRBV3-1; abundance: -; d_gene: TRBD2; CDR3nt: TGTGCCAGCAGCCCGGAACTAGCGTTCGGGGGAGGCGAGCAGTACTTC; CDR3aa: CASSPELAFGGGEQYF
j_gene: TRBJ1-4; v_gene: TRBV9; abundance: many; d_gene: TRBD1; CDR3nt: TGTGCCAGCAGCGTAGCGGACAGGGTTAATGAAAAACTGTTTTTT; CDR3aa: CASSVADRVNEKLFF
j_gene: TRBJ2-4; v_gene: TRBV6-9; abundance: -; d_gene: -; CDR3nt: TGTGCCAGCAGTTACCTAGGGGGAAACATTCAGTACTTC; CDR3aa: CASSYLGGNIQYF
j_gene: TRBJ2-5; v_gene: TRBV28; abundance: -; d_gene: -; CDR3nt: TGTGCCAGCAGCGGATTGGGAGGGGGGGCGGGCAAAGAGACCCAGTACTTC; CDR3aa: CASSGLGGGAGKETQYF
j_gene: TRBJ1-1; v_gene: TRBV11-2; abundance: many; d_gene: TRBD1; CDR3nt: TGTGCCAGCAGCCCAGGGTACAGGGGCTACACTGAAGCTTTCTTT; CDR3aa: CASSPGYRGYTEAFF
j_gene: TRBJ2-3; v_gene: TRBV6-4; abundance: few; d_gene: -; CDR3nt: TGTGCCAGCAGCGAACAGGCCGGGGATACGCAGTATTTT; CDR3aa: CASSEQAGDTQYF
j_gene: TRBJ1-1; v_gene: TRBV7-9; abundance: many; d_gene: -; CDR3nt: TGTGCCAGCAGCTTCCCGGGGTACTCTGAAGCTTTCTTT; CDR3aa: CASSFPGYSEAFF
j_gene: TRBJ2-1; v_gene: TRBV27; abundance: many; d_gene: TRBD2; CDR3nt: TGTGCCAGCAGACCCGGACAGGGCAGGACTAGCGGGTACAATGAGCAGTTCTTC; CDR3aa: CASRPGQGRTSGYNEQFF
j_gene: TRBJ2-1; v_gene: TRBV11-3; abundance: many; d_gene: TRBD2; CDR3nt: TGTGCCGAGAGCCATACGGGAGGATTCAATGAGCAGTTCTTC; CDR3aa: CAESHTGGFNEQFF
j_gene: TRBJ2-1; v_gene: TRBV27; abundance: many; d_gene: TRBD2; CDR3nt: TGTGCCAGCAGTTGGACGACTAGCGGGAGTTTCAATGAGCAGTTCTTC; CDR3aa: CASSWTTSGSFNEQFF
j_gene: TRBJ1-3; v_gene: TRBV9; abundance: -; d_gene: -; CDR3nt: TGTGCCAGCAGCGGGAGTAGTGGAAGTGGAAACACCATATATTTT; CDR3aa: CASSGSSGSGNTIYF
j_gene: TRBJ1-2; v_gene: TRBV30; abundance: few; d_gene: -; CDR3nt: TGTGCCTGGAGGGGGGCGTTGGGCTACACCTTC; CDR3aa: CAWRGALGYTF
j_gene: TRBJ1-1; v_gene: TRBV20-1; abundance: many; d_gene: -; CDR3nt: TGCAGTGGTTCTACAGGGATGAACACTGAAGCTTTCTTT; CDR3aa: CSGSTGMNTEAFF
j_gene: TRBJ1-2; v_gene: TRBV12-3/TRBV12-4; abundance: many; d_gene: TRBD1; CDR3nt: TGTGCCAGCAGTTTAGGGGCCCAGGGGGCCGAGGGCAATGGCTACACCTTC; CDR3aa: CASSLGAQGAEGNGYTF
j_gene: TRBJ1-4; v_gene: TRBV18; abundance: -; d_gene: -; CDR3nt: TGTGCCAGCTCACCACCCGCGTCAGCAACTAATGAAAAACTGTTTTTT; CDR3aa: CASSPPASATNEKLFF
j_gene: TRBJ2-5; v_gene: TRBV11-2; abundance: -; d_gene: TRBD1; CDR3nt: TGTGCCAGCAGTTCCGGACAGGGGGATTTAGAGACCCAGTACTTC; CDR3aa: CASSSGQGDLETQYF
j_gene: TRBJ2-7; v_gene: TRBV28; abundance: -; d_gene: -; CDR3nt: TGTGCCAGCAGTTTATCGGGTGGGTGGGGGAAGGGATCCTACGAGCAGTACTTC; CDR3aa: CASSLSGGWGKGSYEQYF
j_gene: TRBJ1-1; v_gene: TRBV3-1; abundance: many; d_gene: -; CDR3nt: TGTGCCAGCAGCCAAGGCCTTGAAGCTTTCTTT; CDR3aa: CASSQGLEAFF
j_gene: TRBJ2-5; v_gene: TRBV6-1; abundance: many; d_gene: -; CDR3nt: TGTGCCAGCAGCCCGCCGAGGGGGTTGGGGGAGACCCAGTACTTC; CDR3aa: CASSPPRGLGETQYF
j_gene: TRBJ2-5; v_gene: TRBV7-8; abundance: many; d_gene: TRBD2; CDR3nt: TGTGCCAGCAGCTTAGTCCCGGGACTAGCTTCGGAGACCCAGTACTTC; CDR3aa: CASSLVPGLASETQYF
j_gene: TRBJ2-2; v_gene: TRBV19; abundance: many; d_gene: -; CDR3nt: TGTGCCAGTAGTCTTTATATGCTCGGCACCGGGGAGCTGTTTTTT; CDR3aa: CASSLYMLGTGELFF
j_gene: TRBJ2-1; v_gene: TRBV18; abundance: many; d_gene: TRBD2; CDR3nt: TGTGCCAGCTCACCCCCAACTAGCGGCAATGAGCAGTTCTTC; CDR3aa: CASSPPTSGNEQFF
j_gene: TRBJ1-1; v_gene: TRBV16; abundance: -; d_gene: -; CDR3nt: TGTGCCAGCAGCCAAGGTAGGGTCGCTGAAGCTTTCTTT; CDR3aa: CASSQGRVAEAFF
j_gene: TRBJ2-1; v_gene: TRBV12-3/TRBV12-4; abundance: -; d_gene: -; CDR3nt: TGTGCCACCTCCCCCGGCAGGGTGGATGAGCAGTTCTTC; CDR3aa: CATSPGRVDEQFF
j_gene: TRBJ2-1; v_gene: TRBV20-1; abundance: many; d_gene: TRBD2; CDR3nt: TGCAGTGCTAGAGATCCCCTAGCGGGCCACAATGAGCAGTTCTTC; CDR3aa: CSARDPLAGHNEQFF
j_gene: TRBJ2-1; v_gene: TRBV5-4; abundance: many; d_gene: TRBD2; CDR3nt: TGTGCCAGCAGCTCTACATTAAGCGGGAGGAGGGATGAGCAGTTCTTC; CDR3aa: CASSSTLSGRRDEQFF
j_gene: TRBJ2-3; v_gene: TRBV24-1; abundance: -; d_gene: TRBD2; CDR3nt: TGTGCCACCAGTTCACCCCTGGGAGCGGGAGGGGGAACAGATACGCAGTATTTT; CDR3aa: CATSSPLGAGGGTDTQYF
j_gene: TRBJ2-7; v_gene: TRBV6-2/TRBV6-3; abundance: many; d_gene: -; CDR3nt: TGTGCCAGCAGTTACAACCCCCTTGACGAGCAGTACTTC; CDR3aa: CASSYNPLDEQYF
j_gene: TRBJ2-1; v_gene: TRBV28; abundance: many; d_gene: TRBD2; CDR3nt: TGTGCCAGCATCGAAGCGGGGAGCTCCTACAATGAGCAGTTCTTC; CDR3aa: CASIEAGSSYNEQFF
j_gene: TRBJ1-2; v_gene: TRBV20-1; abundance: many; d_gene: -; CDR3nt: TGCAGTGCTAGAGATCGGCAGGGCTGGAAGAGTGGCTACACCTTC; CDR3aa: CSARDRQGWKSGYTF
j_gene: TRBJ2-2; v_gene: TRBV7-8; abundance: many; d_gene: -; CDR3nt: TGTGCCAGCAGCCCGAGACGGAACACCGGGGAGCTGTTTTTT; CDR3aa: CASSPRRNTGELFF
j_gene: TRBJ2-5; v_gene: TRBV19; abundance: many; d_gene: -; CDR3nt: TGTGCCAGTAGTATAGATTTGGGAGAGACCCAGTACTTC; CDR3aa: CASSIDLGETQYF
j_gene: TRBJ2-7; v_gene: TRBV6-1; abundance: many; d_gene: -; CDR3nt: TGTGCCAGCAGCCCCCCGGCCACCTACGAGCAGTACTTC; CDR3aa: CASSPPATYEQYF
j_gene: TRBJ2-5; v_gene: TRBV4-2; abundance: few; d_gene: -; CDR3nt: TGTGCCAGCAGCCGCGAAGGGGAAGAGACCCAGTACTTC; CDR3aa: CASSREGEETQYF
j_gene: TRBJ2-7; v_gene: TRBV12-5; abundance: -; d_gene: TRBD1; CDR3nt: TGTGCTAGTGGTTTGGCCTGGAGGACAGGGGTGACCTACGAGCAGTACTTC; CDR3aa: CASGLAWRTGVTYEQYF
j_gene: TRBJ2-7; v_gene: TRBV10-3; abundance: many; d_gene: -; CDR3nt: TGTGCCATCAGTGCCCGGACATGGGCCTACGAGCAGTACTTC; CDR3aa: CAISARTWAYEQYF
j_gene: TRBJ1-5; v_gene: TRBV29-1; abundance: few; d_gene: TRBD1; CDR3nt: TGCAGCGTTGGAGTAGTCAGGGGGCAGCCCCAGCATTTT; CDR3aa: CSVGVVRGQPQHF
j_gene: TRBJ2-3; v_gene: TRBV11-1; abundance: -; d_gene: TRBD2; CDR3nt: TGTGCCAGCAGCCAAACGATTGGACTAGCGCGCACAGATACGCAGTATTTT; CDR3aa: CASSQTIGLARTDTQYF
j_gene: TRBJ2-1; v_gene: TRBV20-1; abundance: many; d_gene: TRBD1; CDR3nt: TGCAGTGCTAGTTCCGGGACAGGGGCCAATGAGCAGTTCTTC; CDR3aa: CSASSGTGANEQFF
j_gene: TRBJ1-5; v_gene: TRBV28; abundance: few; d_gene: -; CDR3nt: TGTGCCAGCAGTCCAGGGACACCTTTCAATCAGCCCCAGCATTTT; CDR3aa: CASSPGTPFNQPQHF
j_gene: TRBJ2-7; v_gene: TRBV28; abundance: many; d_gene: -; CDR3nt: TGTGCCAGCAGTTTTCCCGCACGGGGCCAGGGTGGCTACGAGCAGTACTTC; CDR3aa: CASSFPARGQGGYEQYF
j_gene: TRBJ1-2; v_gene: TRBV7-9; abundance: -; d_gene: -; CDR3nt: TGTGCCAGCAGCTTTGGAGGGAATGGCTACACCTTC; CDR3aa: CASSFGGNGYTF
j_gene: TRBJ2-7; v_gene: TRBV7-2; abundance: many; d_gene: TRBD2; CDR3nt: TGTGCCAGCAGCCCGGGACTAGCGGAACCATACTACGAGCAGTACTTC; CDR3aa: CASSPGLAEPYYEQYF
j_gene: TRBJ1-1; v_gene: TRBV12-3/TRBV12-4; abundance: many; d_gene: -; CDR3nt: TGTGCCAGCAGTTTTAATACGGTCGGAGAGACGAACACTGAAGCTTTCTTT; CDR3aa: CASSFNTVGETNTEAFF
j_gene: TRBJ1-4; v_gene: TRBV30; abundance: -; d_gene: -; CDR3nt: TGTGCCTGGAGCCCAAGGGGGGTCATGGGGGAAAAACTGTTTTTT; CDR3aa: CAWSPRGVMGEKLFF
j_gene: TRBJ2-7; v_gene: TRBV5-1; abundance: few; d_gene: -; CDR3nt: TGTGCCAGCAGTTTGGACGGCGAGCAGTACTTC; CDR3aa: CASSLDGEQYF
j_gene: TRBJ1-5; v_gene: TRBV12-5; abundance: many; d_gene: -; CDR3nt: TGTGCTAGTGGTCCCCAGGGTTGGAATCAGCCCCAGCATTTT; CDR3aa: CASGPQGWNQPQHF
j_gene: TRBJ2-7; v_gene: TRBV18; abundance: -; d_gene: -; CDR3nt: TGTGCCAGCTCACCAGGTTTGGGGCAGTACTTC; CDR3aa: CASSPGLGQYF
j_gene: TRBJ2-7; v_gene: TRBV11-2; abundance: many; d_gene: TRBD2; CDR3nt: TGTGCCAGCACCGTAGGACCTAGCGGGAGGTCCTACGAGCAGTACTTC; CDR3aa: CASTVGPSGRSYEQYF
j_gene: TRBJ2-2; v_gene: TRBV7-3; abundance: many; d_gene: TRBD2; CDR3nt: TGTGCCAGCAGCTTATACGTTCCGGGACTAGCGGCCACCGGGGAGCTGTTTTTT; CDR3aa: CASSLYVPGLAATGELFF
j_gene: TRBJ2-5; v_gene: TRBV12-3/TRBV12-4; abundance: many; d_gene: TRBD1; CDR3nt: TGTGCCAGCAATCCTGGACAGGGAAAGGAGACCCAGTACTTC; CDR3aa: CASNPGQGKETQYF